What follows are 32 T cell receptor beta chains derived from one specimen sequenced in a study of cytomegalovirus exposure and HLA in healthy donors. Generated by immunoSEQ multiplex PCR, the TCRdb table keeps only in-frame clones and is missing some. The sample yields some 320,000 clones, about nine tenths seen once. What was sequenced was PBMCs. Receptor source: a young woman in good health and CMV-seropositive.

The V call is TRBV27, the J call TRBJ2-1, with D possibly being TRBD2 (6 bases). The length of the CDR3 is 15 residues. CDR1 is MNHEY, CDR2 SMNVEV, per germline (reference sequence). Trimming removed 4 bases from V and 9 bases from J, with 19 bases in between. The CDR3 loop is CASSSFLAEPGEQFF. The CDR3 DNA sequence: TGTGCCAGCAGTTCCTTCTTAGCGGAACCAGGTGAGCAGTTCTTC.

The chain has TRBV9 and TRBJ2-3, with 9 bases matching TRBD1. Germline CDR1 reads SGDLS; CDR2 reads YYNGEE. The CDR3 contains 15 residues. V was clipped by 4 bases and J by 2 bases; unmatched bases: 5. The CDR3 bases are TGTGCCAGCAGCCCCAGGGACAGGGTCACAGATACGCAGTATTTT. It translates to CASSPRDRVTDTQYF. Complete variable domain (other parts from reference TRBV9 and TRBJ2-3): DSGVTQTPKHLITATGQRVTLRCSPRSGDLSVYWYQQSLDQGLQFLIQYYNGEERAKGNILERFSAQQFPDLHSELNLSSLELGDSALYFCASSPRDRVTDTQYFGPGTRLTVL.

The rearrangement links TRBV6-1 to TRBJ2-1; 10 bases are shared with TRBD2. The CDR3 has 16 residues. The trim removed 1 base at V and 5 bases at J, leaving 5 bases unmatched. Germline CDR1 MNHNS, CDR2 SASEGT. For the CDR3, the DNA is TGTGCCAGCAGTGAAGGACGCCTAGCGGGGGACAATGAGCAGTTCTTC. This encodes CASSEGRLAGDNEQFF.

A note on this clone: Other DNA sequences in the same sample also yield this CDR3. The chain recombines TRBV27 with TRBJ2-7; tentative D call: TRBD1 (5 bases). CDR3 length equals 13 residues. From germline, CDR1 is MNHEY and CDR2 SMNVEV (reference sequence). Trimming took off 3 bases at V and 3 bases at J, with 9 bases between the two ends. The CDR3 DNA sequence: TGTGCCAGCAGTTTCGGCAGGGACTACGAGCAGTACTTC. Translation gives CASSFGRDYEQYF.

The J gene is TRBJ2-7, the V gene TRBV14; D unresolved. CDR3 length: 15 amino acids. CDR1 is SGHDN and CDR2 is FVKESK in the germline V gene. The V end was cut by 1 base, the J end by 0 bases, with 10 bases between. CDR3: CASSQVASTSYEQYF. The CDR3, as DNA: TGTGCCAGCAGCCAAGTGGCCAGCACCTCCTACGAGCAGTACTTC.

The gene calls are TRBV28 and TRBJ2-1; 12 nucleotides match TRBD2. The germline gives CDR1 MDHEN, CDR2 SYDVKM. The CDR3 length is 16 residues. J was trimmed by 4 bases and V by 5 bases; bases with no gene match: 6. The CDR3 nucleotides are TGTGCCAGCAGTATCCTCCTAGCGGGAGGGTACAATGAGCAGTTCTTC. Its translation: CASSILLAGGYNEQFF. Complete variable domain (other parts from reference TRBV28 and TRBJ2-1): DVKVTQSSRYLVKRTGEKVFLECVQDMDHENMFWYRQDPGLGLRLIYFSYDVKMKEKGDIPEGYSVSREKKERFSLILESASTNQTSMYLCASSILLAGGYNEQFFGPGTRLTVL.

The rearrangement joins TRBV7-3 to TRBJ2-7; 7 bases line up with TRBD2. The CDR3 length is 13 residues. Germline-derived CDR1 and CDR2 are SGHTA and FQGTGA. V shed 0 bases, J shed 6 bases, and the junction held 2 bases outside the gene matches. The CDR3 here is CASSLTGGTEQYF. CDR3 sequence (DNA): TGTGCCAGCAGCTTAACGGGGGGGACCGAGCAGTACTTC.

This clone was seen just once. The chain couples TRBV9 to TRBJ2-5, with 9 bases matching TRBD2. This CDR3 spans 15 amino acids. Unmatched junction bases numbered 3, after V lost 3 bases and J lost 0 bases. Germline values: CDR1 SGDLS, CDR2 YYNGEE. The CDR3 loop reads CASSGSGGNQETQYF. The CDR3 DNA reads TGTGCCAGCAGCGGAAGCGGGGGGAACCAAGAGACCCAGTACTTC.

The chain has TRBV25-1 and TRBJ2-7; 9 nucleotides agree with TRBD1. J lost 1 base, V lost 9 bases, and 13 bases had no gene match. The CDR3 covers 16 residues. Per germline, CDR1 MGHDK and CDR2 SYGVNS. Here the CDR3 DNA reads TGTGCCAGTGGGACAGGGTATAACTCTAGGTCCTACGAGCAGTACTTC. It translates to CASGTGYNSRSYEQYF.

This chain links TRBV28 with TRBJ2-5, with 10 positions matching TRBD2. V lost 4 bases, J lost 2 bases, and 10 bases stayed unmatched. CDR1 is MDHEN and CDR2 is SYDVKM in the germline V gene. There are 17 residues in the CDR3. The DNA of the CDR3 is TGTGCCAGCAGTTCCCTAGCGGGAGAAGGCCTACAAGAGACCCAGTACTTC. Translated, it gives CASSSLAGEGLQETQYF.

Comment on this clone: With a much larger clone just one base away, this may be a read error. Other DNA sequences of this sample code for an identical CDR3. The V and J genes are TRBV7-9 and TRBJ1-6, with 10 bases lining up with TRBD1. The CDR3 has 15 residues. Germline V gene data show CDR1 as SEHNR and CDR2 as FQNEAQ (reference sequence). This chain's CDR3 is CASSPRDRGVSPLHF. The CDR3 DNA reads TGTGCTAGCAGCCCCCGGGACAGGGGAGTATCACCCCTCCACTTT.

The chain's CDR3 is CASSAPGAKTYEQYF. Written as DNA, the CDR3 is TGTGCCAGCAGTGCGCCGGGAGCTAAGACCTACGAGCAGTACTTC. The chain has TRBV25-1 and TRBJ2-7, with D possibly being TRBD2 (6 bases). This CDR3 is built from 15 residues. Germline V lookup: CDR1 MGHDK, CDR2 SYGVNS. Trimming removed 4 bases at V and 2 bases at J, with 15 bases between.

V usage is TRBV5-1 and J usage is TRBJ1-1; perhaps TRBD1 as D (5 bases). Trimming cost V 7 bases and J 0 bases, with 10 bases left between them. This CDR3 region has 13 residues. CDR1 SGHRS and CDR2 YFSETQ come from the germline V gene. The CDR3 reads CASCREMNTEAFF. CDR3 nucleotides: TGCGCCAGCTGCAGGGAAATGAACACTGAAGCTTTCTTT.

The chain recombines TRBV4-1 with TRBJ1-2, with 8 bases identical to TRBD1. J was trimmed by 3 bases and V by 1 base; bases with no gene match: 1. Germline CDR1 and CDR2: MGHRA and YSYEKL. The CDR3 extends over 14 amino acids. The CDR3 loop is CASSQAQGDYGYTF. Written as DNA, the CDR3 is TGCGCCAGCAGCCAAGCACAGGGGGACTATGGCTACACCTTC.

This chain links TRBV20-1 with TRBJ1-2; D is possibly TRBD1 (5 bases). Trimming removed 7 bases from V and 8 bases from J, with 11 bases in between. The germline CDR1 and CDR2 sequences are DFQATT and SNEGSKA (reference sequence). The CDR3 covers 10 residues. The CDR3 DNA sequence: TGCAGTGGCCTAGGACAAGGCTACACCTTC. The encoded protein is CSGLGQGYTF.

The CDR3 DNA reads as TGTGCCACCAGCAGCGGTAAAGGGAGGGGGAACACTGAAGCTTTCTTT. It yields the protein CATSSGKGRGNTEAFF. The genes are TRBV15 and TRBJ1-1; TRBD1 is a possible D gene (5 bases). CDR1 is LNHNV and CDR2 is YYDKDF in the germline V gene (reference sequence). The CDR3 contains 16 residues. V was cut by 3 bases and J by 1 base, with 15 bases left in between.

This chain links TRBV5-6 with TRBJ2-6; 8 nucleotides line up with TRBD2. Germline CDR1 reads SGHDT; CDR2 reads YYEEEE. The trim removed 4 bases at V and 1 base at J, leaving 1 base unmatched. The CDR3 spans 15 residues. CDR3 amino acids: CASSPSGSGANVLTF. CDR3 in DNA: TGTGCCAGCAGCCCTAGCGGGTCTGGGGCCAACGTCCTGACTTTC.

This clone was seen only once. V is TRBV5-6 and J is TRBJ1-5; D might be TRBD1 (5 bases). Germline CDR1 and CDR2: SGHDT and YYEEEE. The germline V and J ends were trimmed by 5 bases and 3 bases, with 24 bases remaining between them. The CDR3 sequence is 18 residues long. The CDR3 DNA follows: TGTGCCAGCAGTTCCGCCCCGGTGGGGCGTGGGGACAATCAGCCCCAGCATTTT. It encodes CASSSAPVGRGDNQPQHF. Looking up the rest from reference TRBV5-6 and TRBJ1-5 gives the full variable domain: DAGVTQSPTHLIKTRGQQVTLRCSPKSGHDTVSWYQQALGQGPQFIFQYYEEEERQRGNFPDRFSGHQFPNYSSELNVNALLLGDSALYLCASSSAPVGRGDNQPQHFGDGTRLSIL.

The chain has TRBV9 and TRBJ2-6; D call uncertain. Germline-derived CDR1 and CDR2 are SGDLS and YYNGEE. CDR3 length equals 14 residues. The V gene lost 4 bases and the J gene lost 1 base, with 6 bases spanning the gap. The CDR3 sequence: CASSPRSGANVLTF. Here the CDR3 DNA reads TGTGCCAGCAGCCCCCGGTCTGGGGCCAACGTCCTGACTTTC.

As regards this clone: This CDR3 is also generated by other DNA sequences in the sample. The chain couples TRBV5-1 to TRBJ2-5; TRBD1 matches 10 bases. The germline V gene has CDR1 SGHRS and CDR2 YFSETQ. The CDR3 is made up of 14 amino acids. Germline trimming cut 2 bases from V and 3 bases from J; bases unmatched to any gene: 1. The DNA of the CDR3 is TGCGCCAGCAGCTTTGGGACAGGGGAAGAGACCCAGTACTTC. This sequence encodes CASSFGTGEETQYF.

On this clone itself: Distinct nucleotide sequences in the sample also encode this CDR3. The chain recombines TRBV14 with TRBJ1-1; no reliable D call. The germline V gene has CDR1 SGHDN and CDR2 FVKESK. This CDR3 is 13 amino acids long. The V gene lost 1 base and the J gene lost 3 bases, with 6 bases spanning the gap. CDR3 loop: CASSQARHTEAFF. CDR3 coding DNA: TGTGCCAGCAGCCAAGCGCGCCACACTGAAGCTTTCTTT.

The chain uses TRBV19 and TRBJ1-1, with 8 bases identical to TRBD1. Germline CDR1 reads LNHDA; CDR2 reads SQIVND (reference sequence). J lost 2 bases, V lost 8 bases, and 7 bases had no gene match. The CDR3 spans 14 residues. The DNA of the CDR3 is TGTGCCAGTTCTCTAGGGACAGGTAACACTGAAGCTTTCTTT. Translating it yields CASSLGTGNTEAFF.

The chain is built from TRBV6-7 and TRBJ2-7; no definite D call. TRBV6-7 is given ORF status, its function remaining uncertain. Trimming took off 0 bases at V and 3 bases at J, with 24 bases between the two ends. The CDR3 is 19 residues long. CDR3 in amino acids: CASSYSSRRVGSAFYEQYF. For the CDR3, the DNA is TGTGCCAGCAGTTACTCCTCACGGCGAGTCGGGTCGGCCTTCTACGAGCAGTACTTC.

The gene calls are TRBV20-1 and TRBJ2-1; D unresolved. Germline CDR1 is DFQATT and CDR2 is SNEGSKA (reference sequence). The CDR3 length is 11 residues. Trimming removed 4 bases at V and 10 bases at J, with 11 bases between. The CDR3 here is CSATYFEEQFF. For the CDR3, the DNA is TGCAGTGCTACCTACTTCGAGGAGCAGTTCTTC.

This clone was counted once. V and J are TRBV13 and TRBJ1-4, with D unresolved. The V gene lost 5 bases and the J gene lost 0 bases, with 10 bases spanning the gap. Germline V gene lookup returns CDR1 PRHDT and CDR2 FYEKMQ (reference sequence). The CDR3 loop spans 15 amino acids. The CDR3: CASSPAATTNEKLFF. The CDR3 DNA sequence: TGTGCCAGCAGCCCCGCCGCAACAACTAATGAAAAACTGTTTTTT.

The chain couples TRBV10-3 to TRBJ2-7; D uncertain. There are 16 residues in the CDR3. The V gene's germline CDR1 is ENHRY and CDR2 SYGVKD. V was trimmed by 0 bases and J by 2 bases, leaving 14 bases between them. The CDR3 is CAISESTMGKPYEQYF. The CDR3 bases are TGTGCCATCAGTGAGTCGACGATGGGGAAACCCTACGAGCAGTACTTC.

The V and J genes are TRBV4-1 and TRBJ1-1; TRBD1 is a possible D gene (5 bases). Germline V lookup: CDR1 MGHRA, CDR2 YSYEKL. The CDR3 loop spans 14 amino acids. With 0 bases removed from V and 1 base from J, the gap between germline ends came to 6 bases. The CDR3 region is CASSQEQGNTEAFF. The CDR3 bases are TGCGCCAGCAGCCAAGAGCAGGGGAACACTGAAGCTTTCTTT.

The gene calls are TRBV5-5 and TRBJ2-7, with no clear D. Trimming took off 1 base at V and 5 bases at J, with 7 bases between the two ends. The CDR3 contains 12 residues. CDR1 is SGHKS, CDR2 YYEKEE, per germline (reference sequence). The CDR3 sequence: CASSLPLDEQYF. CDR3 in DNA: TGTGCCAGCAGCTTGCCCTTGGACGAGCAGTACTTC. Drawing the rest from reference TRBV5-5 and TRBJ2-7, the complete variable domain is DAGVTQSPTHLIKTRGQQVTLRCSPISGHKSVSWYQQVLGQGPQFIFQYYEKEERGRGNFPDRFSARQFPNYSSELNVNALLLGDSALYLCASSLPLDEQYFGPGTRLTVT.

This clone was seen more than once but under ten times. The chain joins TRBV20-1 to TRBJ1-4, with D unresolved. This CDR3 has 10 residues. The V gene lost 5 bases and the J gene lost 4 bases, with 2 bases spanning the gap. Germline CDR1 and CDR2: DFQATT and SNEGSKA (reference sequence). CDR3 in amino acids: CSALNEKLFF. In DNA form, the CDR3 reads TGCAGTGCTCTTAATGAAAAACTGTTTTTT.

The J gene is TRBJ1-1, the V gene TRBV25-1, with D possibly matching TRBD1 (6 bases). Trimming took off 2 bases at V and 1 base at J, with 11 bases between the two ends. The germline V gene encodes CDR1 MGHDK and CDR2 SYGVNS. The CDR3 totals 15 residues. The CDR3 here is CASSEGGTPNTEAFF. The CDR3 DNA is TGTGCCAGCAGTGAAGGCGGGACACCGAACACTGAAGCTTTCTTT.

The chain joins TRBV28 to TRBJ1-5, with D unresolved. This CDR3 spans 15 amino acids. Germline V gene sequence: CDR1 MDHEN, CDR2 SYDVKM. Between the trimmed V and J ends, which lost 1 base and 5 bases, there was a span of 12 bases. The CDR3 nucleotides are TGTGCCAGCAGTTTATTGCGGGGAATTGATCAGCCCCAGCATTTT. Its protein product is CASSLLRGIDQPQHF.

The chain joins TRBV29-1 to TRBJ1-3; D is ambiguous. Germline V lookup: CDR1 SQVTM, CDR2 ANQGSEA. Trimming pared 4 bases from V and 0 bases from J, leaving 10 bases between. There are 14 residues in the CDR3. The CDR3 DNA reads as TGCAGCGTTGTTGCGTCCAACTCTGGAAACACCATATATTTT. Translating it yields CSVVASNSGNTIYF. The complete variable domain, with remaining parts taken from reference TRBV29-1 and TRBJ1-3, reads SAVISQKPSRDICQRGTSLTIQCQVDSQVTMMFWYRQQPGQSLTLIATANQGSEATYESGFVIDKFPISRPNLTFSTLTVSNMSPEDSSIYLCSVVASNSGNTIYFGEGSWLTVV.